Each of the 29 T cell receptor beta chains below was sequenced from the same sample in a study of T cells in Graves' hyperthyroidism and ophthalmopathy. Regions amplified from RNA transcripts were the TCR beta CDR3 regions. TCR CDR3 regions were first amplified by RT-PCR with HTBI primers. MiXCR was run by TCRdb on the multiplex PCR reads, yielding one entry per CDR3 protein. The sample holds some 770,000 distinct CDR3 sequences, around 17% seen once. Sequenced: blood. The receptor set was obtained from a man aged 18 to 29 with Graves' hyperthyroidism.

The chain is built from TRBV12-3 or TRBV12-4 and TRBJ2-2; the match to TRBD1 covers 7 bases. This CDR3 has 14 amino acids. Trimming at V came to 6 bases and at J to 3 bases, leaving 4 bases not matched to a gene. CDR3 in DNA: TGTGCCAGCAGCCGGGACAGCTACACCGGGGAGCTGTTTTTT. Protein sequence: CASSRDSYTGELFF.

The sample holds a few counts of this clonotype. J is TRBJ2-2 and V is TRBV27, with 7 nucleotides matching TRBD1. The germline CDR1 and CDR2 sequences are MNHEY and SMNVEV (reference sequence). The CDR3 is made up of 18 amino acids. V shed 4 bases and J 6 bases; nucleotides not matched to a gene: 17. The DNA for the CDR3 is TGTGCCAGCAGTTGGCGGTTAGGGGGCTTCAGGGTCCCCGGGGAGCTGTTTTTT. It yields the protein CASSWRLGGFRVPGELFF.

V usage is TRBV20-1 and J usage is TRBJ2-7, with D perhaps TRBD2 (5 bases). The CDR3 consists of 15 residues. The V gene lost 0 bases and the J gene lost 1 base, with 13 bases spanning the gap. The germline V gene encodes CDR1 DFQATT and CDR2 SNEGSKA (reference sequence). The CDR3 DNA is TGCAGTGCTAGAGATCTGGGAGAACATTCCTACGAGCAGTACTTC. The encoded protein is CSARDLGEHSYEQYF.

This clonotype was observed a handful of times. The V call is TRBV7-9, the J call TRBJ1-3, with unresolved D. Germline CDR1 SEHNR, CDR2 FQNEAQ (reference sequence). V lost 4 bases and J lost 0, with 13 bases in between. The CDR3 sequence is 16 residues long. As DNA, the CDR3 is TGTGCCAGCAGCTCGCTACTGACGAGCTCTGGAAACACCATATATTTT. Protein product: CASSSLLTSSGNTIYF.

This clonotype has just a few counts. The CDR3 coding sequence is TGTGCCAGCAGCACCGGGACTAGCGCCTCCAATGAGCAGTTCTTC. Translation gives CASSTGTSASNEQFF. The chain joins TRBV6-1 to TRBJ2-1; 10 nucleotides agree with TRBD2. The CDR3 contains 15 residues. Per germline, CDR1 MNHNS and CDR2 SASEGT. The junction had 8 bases not matched to a gene; V was cut back by 6 bases and J by 6 bases.

As for this clonotype: A read error may be the cause here, since a much bigger clone is one base away. The rearrangement uses TRBV30 and TRBJ1-1; D possibly corresponds to TRBD1 (5 bases). Looked up from germline, CDR1 is GTSNPN and CDR2 is SVGIG (reference sequence). The CDR3 has 12 residues. The CDR3 region has the DNA TGTACCTGGAACAGGTTGAACACTGAAGCTTTCTTT. Translating gives CTWNRLNTEAFF.

The sample holds a few counts of this clonotype. The V call is TRBV20-1, the J call TRBJ2-3, with no clear D. The CDR3 spans 13 residues. CDR1 and CDR2 (germline): DFQATT, SNEGSKA (reference sequence). Trimming shortened V by 3 bases and J by 4 bases, and 11 bases separated the two germline ends. The CDR3 region has the DNA TGCAGTGCTAGCGGCAATATCGCAGATACGCAGTATTTT. Protein: CSASGNIADTQYF.

This clonotype showed up many times. The chain links TRBV6-1 to TRBJ1-2; D is undetermined. Germline values: CDR1 MNHNS, CDR2 SASEGT. Trimming took off 5 bases at V and 6 bases at J, with 19 bases between the two ends. This CDR3 region has 15 residues. The CDR3 bases are TGTGCCAGCAGTTTGAGGCAGACCTTACAAGATGGCTACACCTTC. It is translated as CASSLRQTLQDGYTF.

This clonotype was seen more than once but under ten times. The chain links TRBV6-2 or TRBV6-3 to TRBJ2-1, with 11 bases that match TRBD2. Germline trimming cut 7 bases from V and 9 bases from J; bases unmatched to any gene: 8. Germline V gene data show CDR1 as MNHEY and CDR2 as SVGEGT. The CDR3 sequence is 14 residues long. For the CDR3, the DNA is TGTGCCAGCACTACTAGCGGGAGCCTTCCTGAGCAGTTCTTC. Translating it yields CASTTSGSLPEQFF.

This clonotype has more than one count but fewer than ten. The rearrangement joins TRBV19 to TRBJ2-7, with D unclear. Per germline, CDR1 LNHDA and CDR2 SQIVND (reference sequence). Trimming removed 3 bases from V and 0 bases from J, with 9 bases in between. CDR3 size: 14 residues. This CDR3 is CASSIYMSSYEQYF. CDR3 in DNA: TGTGCCAGTAGTATTTACATGAGCTCCTACGAGCAGTACTTC.

The table lists this clonotype with many counts. V is TRBV5-6 and J is TRBJ2-1; 9 nucleotides align to TRBD1. This CDR3 has 14 residues. Germline V gene data show CDR1 as SGHDT and CDR2 as YYEEEE. With V trimmed by 0 bases and J by 7 bases, 2 bases remained unmatched. CDR3 region: CASSLEDRGNEQFF. For the CDR3, the DNA is TGTGCCAGCAGCTTGGAGGACAGGGGTAATGAGCAGTTCTTC.

This clonotype was found many times. This chain uses TRBV7-8 with TRBJ1-1; D perhaps matches TRBD1 (6 bases). The length of the CDR3 is 15 residues. Germline V CDR1 and CDR2: SGHVS, FQNEAQ. The V and J ends lost 1 base and 6 bases respectively, with 15 bases between them. The CDR3 region has the DNA TGTGCCAGCAGCTTAGAGGGGCAGGGGAGGGCTGAAGCTTTCTTT. The encoded protein is CASSLEGQGRAEAFF.

This clonotype has a count of ten or more. The chain carries TRBV12-3 or TRBV12-4 and TRBJ2-7; D ambiguous. The CDR3 has 13 amino acids. Trimming took off 5 bases at V and 2 bases at J, with 10 bases between the two ends. CDR3 sequence (DNA): TGTGCCAGCAGTCGGACGGAACCCTACGAGCAGTACTTC. Protein sequence: CASSRTEPYEQYF.

The V and J genes are TRBV9 and TRBJ2-1; a weak D match, TRBD1 (5 bases). This CDR3 is built from 15 residues. Germline V gene lookup returns CDR1 SGDLS and CDR2 YYNGEE. Trimming stripped 10 bases from V and 0 bases from J, with 17 bases between. The CDR3 DNA reads TGTGCCGGGATGGGGCGGCACGCCTCCTACAATGAGCAGTTCTTC. Translated: CAGMGRHASYNEQFF.

This clonotype was detected ten times or more. V gene TRBV30 combines with J gene TRBJ2-3; unclear D gene. This CDR3 contains 16 residues. V dropped 0 bases and J dropped 1 base, with 14 bases sitting between them. Germline CDR1 reads GTSNPN; CDR2 reads SVGIG (reference sequence). The CDR3 is CAWSVRWGGGTDTQYF. The CDR3, as DNA: TGTGCCTGGAGTGTACGGTGGGGTGGGGGCACAGATACGCAGTATTTT.

The sample holds many counts of this clonotype. The chain carries TRBV2 and TRBJ2-5; D ambiguous. The germline V gene encodes CDR1 SNHLY and CDR2 FYNNEI. The germline V and J ends were trimmed by 10 bases and 4 bases, with 13 bases remaining between them. The CDR3 spans 12 residues. CDR3: CATTWAGETQYF. The CDR3 coding sequence is TGTGCCACAACGTGGGCCGGAGAGACCCAGTACTTC.

The gene calls are TRBV12-3 or TRBV12-4 and TRBJ1-6; the D is unclear. This CDR3 region has 16 residues. With 2 bases removed from V and 7 bases from J, the gap between germline ends came to 15 bases. The CDR3 loop reads CASSLSRYSGNSPLHF. The DNA of the CDR3 is TGTGCCAGCAGTTTATCGCGATATTCGGGGAATTCACCCCTCCACTTT.

This clonotype has ten or more counts. V is TRBV7-2 and J is TRBJ2-7, with 7 bases matching TRBD2. This CDR3 is built from 15 residues. V shed 5 bases and J 3 bases; nucleotides not matched to a gene: 10. Germline V gives CDR1 SGHTA, CDR2 FQGNSA. CDR3 protein: CASSPGLGDYYEQYF. CDR3 sequence (DNA): TGTGCCAGCAGCCCAGGGTTAGGGGACTACTACGAGCAGTACTTC.

The V and J genes are TRBV27 and TRBJ1-2, with D perhaps matching TRBD1 (5 bases). V lost 6 bases and J lost 0, with 14 bases in between. Germline CDR1 MNHEY, CDR2 SMNVEV (reference sequence). The CDR3 extends over 15 amino acids. The CDR3 loop reads CASSPEGHSNYGYTF. CDR3 bases: TGTGCCAGCAGCCCCGAGGGGCACTCTAACTATGGCTACACCTTC.

The genes are TRBV5-1 and TRBJ1-6; TRBD1 is a possible D gene (6 bases). Trimming took 0 bases from V and 9 from J, leaving 10 bases between them. This CDR3 contains 14 residues. CDR1 and CDR2 from the germline V gene are SGHRS and YFSETQ. The CDR3 DNA follows: TGCGCCAGCAGCTTGGAACAGGGAACTTCACCCCTCCACTTT. Translation: CASSLEQGTSPLHF.

The V call is TRBV10-2, the J call TRBJ2-1; 11 positions match TRBD2. The germline V gene has CDR1 WSHSY and CDR2 SAAADI. The CDR3 length is 16 residues. The trim removed 5 bases at V and 4 bases at J, leaving 7 bases unmatched. In DNA form, the CDR3 reads TGCGCCAGCAGTTTCCCCGGGACTAGCGGATACAATGAGCAGTTCTTC. Protein: CASSFPGTSGYNEQFF.

This clonotype was detected ten times or more. The chain carries TRBV28 and TRBJ2-7; unclear D gene. Trimming left V 6 bases short and J 2 bases short, with 11 bases between. Germline loops: CDR1 MDHEN, CDR2 SYDVKM. The CDR3 is 13 residues long. The CDR3 DNA follows: TGTGCCAGCAGACGGACGGCCCCCTACGAGCAGTACTTC. Protein sequence: CASRRTAPYEQYF.

Comment on this clonotype: Mismatch with germline at one junction end may stem from a read error. This chain joins TRBV11-2 and TRBJ2-1; TRBD2 agrees at 7 bases. This CDR3 region has 15 residues. In germline, CDR1 is SGHAT, CDR2 FQNNGV. CDR3 sequence reads: CASSFGLGFYNEQFF. Written as DNA, the CDR3 is TGTGCCAGCAGCTTCGGACTAGGCTTTTACAATGAACAGTTCTTC.

At least ten counts were recorded for this clonotype. The rearrangement links TRBV14 to TRBJ2-1; TRBD1 is a possible D gene (6 bases). The CDR3 covers 14 residues. Trimming shortened V by 4 bases and J by 4 bases, and 11 bases separated the two germline ends. Germline assignment: CDR1 SGHDN and CDR2 FVKESK. CDR3 nucleotides: TGTGCCAGCAGCCGGGCAGGGACATACAATGAGCAGTTCTTC. This sequence encodes CASSRAGTYNEQFF. Based on the CDR3 plus reference TRBV14 and TRBJ2-1, the full variable domain is EAGVTQFPSHSVIEKGQTVTLRCDPISGHDNLYWYRRVMGKEIKFLLHFVKESKQDESGMPNNRFLAERTGGTYSTLKVQPAELEDSGVYFCASSRAGTYNEQFFGPGTRLTVL.

This clonotype showed up many times. The chain combines TRBV6-2 or TRBV6-3 with TRBJ2-7; the D is unclear. The germline gives CDR1 MNHEY, CDR2 SVGEGT. This CDR3 is built from 15 residues. V lost 5 bases and J lost 2, with 16 bases in between. CDR3 nucleotide sequence: TGTGCCAGCAGTCCCCCTCCTCCACAACCCTACGAGCAGTACTTC. The encoded protein is CASSPPPPQPYEQYF.

Ten or more counts support this clonotype. The chain recombines TRBV6-1 with TRBJ1-5, with D possibly TRBD1 on 5 matching bases. V was clipped by 2 bases and J by 7 bases, with 12 bases between them. CDR3 length: 14 residues. Germline V gene data show CDR1 as MNHNS and CDR2 as SASEGT. This chain's CDR3 is CASSEIQGGQPQHF. The CDR3 region has the DNA TGTGCCAGCAGTGAAATCCAGGGCGGCCAGCCCCAGCATTTT.

The V and J genes are TRBV27 and TRBJ2-7; TRBD1 matches at 7 bases. The CDR3 length is 14 residues. The V gene's germline CDR1 is MNHEY and CDR2 SMNVEV (reference sequence). J was trimmed by 6 bases and V by 5 bases; bases with no gene match: 10. The CDR3 loop reads CASSPQHRGGEQYF. CDR3 nucleotide sequence: TGTGCCAGCAGTCCCCAACACAGGGGCGGCGAGCAGTACTTC.

The chain employs TRBV6-5 and TRBJ2-7; the match to TRBD2 covers 11 bases. Looked up from germline, CDR1 is MNHEY and CDR2 is SVGAGI. The V and J ends lost 6 bases and 0 bases, in that order; junction bases with no gene match: 16. The CDR3 extends over 19 amino acids. CDR3 amino acids: CASSYGGLAGGVSSYEQYF. The CDR3 nucleotides are TGTGCCAGCAGCTACGGTGGACTAGCGGGCGGAGTTAGCTCCTACGAGCAGTACTTC.

This clonotype was observed a handful of times. The V call is TRBV28, the J call TRBJ2-1; the D gene is possibly TRBD2 (5 bases). Trimming cost V 8 bases and J 14 bases, with 16 bases left between them. The CDR3 is 11 amino acids. The germline CDR1 and CDR2 sequences are MDHEN and SYDVKM. DNA for the CDR3: TGTGCCAGCCGGAGAGGGCCCCGGGAGTTCTTC. Residues: CASRRGPREFF.